This T cell receptor beta chain was profiled in a study of cytomegalovirus exposure and HLA in healthy donors. As for the study in general: A later analysis reported the same platform for the approximately 110 validation repertoires and the 500 to 700 first-cohort repertoires. Findings and caveats of the study: According to a subsequent analysis, TCR clusters from the first cohort were inclined to appear together in the 120 validation repertoires. Reports described diagnosis of cytomegalovirus status by the classifier as highly specific and sensitive.

V lost 5 bases to trimming and J lost 0 bases; unmatched junction nucleotides: 10. CDR3 size: 17 residues. Germline-derived CDR1 and CDR2 are SGHTA and FQGNSA. About this clone itself: What it binds is unknown.

Sequenced by immunoSEQ multiplex PCR; TCRdb stores in-frame clones only, minus some. The table lists 110,000 or so clones, approximately 90% of them singletons, with 4.4% in the top ten. The sequenced material came from PBMCs. The clonotype comes from a man aged 18 to 30 in good health and CMV-seropositive. The chain carries TRBV7-2 and TRBJ1-5; 7 bases are shared with TRBD1. The CDR3 DNA is TGTGCCAGCAGCATCGTGGCAGGGGGATTTAGCAATCAGCCCCAGCATTTT. As protein: CASSIVAGGFSNQPQHF. The complete variable domain, with remaining parts taken from reference TRBV7-2 and TRBJ1-5, reads GAGVSQSPSNKVTEKGKDVELRCDPISGHTALYWYRQSLGQGLEFLIYFQGNSAPDKSGLPSDRFSAERTGGSVSTLTIQRTQQEDSAVYLCASSIVAGGFSNQPQHFGDGTRLSIL.